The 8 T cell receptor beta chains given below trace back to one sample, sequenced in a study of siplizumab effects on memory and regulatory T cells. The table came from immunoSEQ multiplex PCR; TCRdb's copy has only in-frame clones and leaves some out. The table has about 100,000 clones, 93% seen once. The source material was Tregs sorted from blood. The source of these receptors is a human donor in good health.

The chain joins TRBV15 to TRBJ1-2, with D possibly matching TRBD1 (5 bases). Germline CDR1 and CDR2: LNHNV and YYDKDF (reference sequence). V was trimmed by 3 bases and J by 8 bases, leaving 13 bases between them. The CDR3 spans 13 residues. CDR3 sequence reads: CATSSGAGPGYTF. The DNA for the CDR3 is TGTGCCACCAGCAGTGGGGCGGGACCAGGCTACACCTTC.

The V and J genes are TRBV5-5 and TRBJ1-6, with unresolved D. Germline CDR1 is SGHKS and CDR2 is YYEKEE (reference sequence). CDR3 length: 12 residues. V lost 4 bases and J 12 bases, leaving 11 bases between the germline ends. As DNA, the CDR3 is TGTGCCAGCAGCCCCCCGGGTGTACCCCTCCACTTT. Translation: CASSPPGVPLHF. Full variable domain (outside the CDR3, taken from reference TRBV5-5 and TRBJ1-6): DAGVTQSPTHLIKTRGQQVTLRCSPISGHKSVSWYQQVLGQGPQFIFQYYEKEERGRGNFPDRFSARQFPNYSSELNVNALLLGDSALYLCASSPPGVPLHFGNGTRLTVT.

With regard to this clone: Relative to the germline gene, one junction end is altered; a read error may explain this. The CDR3 DNA reads TGCGCCAGCAGCCAACAAAACGGAGTGGTCCACTTC. It specifies CASSQQNGVVHF. This chain links TRBV4-1 with TRBJ2-7; D call uncertain. Germline loops: CDR1 MGHRA, CDR2 YSYEKL. CDR3 length equals 12 residues.

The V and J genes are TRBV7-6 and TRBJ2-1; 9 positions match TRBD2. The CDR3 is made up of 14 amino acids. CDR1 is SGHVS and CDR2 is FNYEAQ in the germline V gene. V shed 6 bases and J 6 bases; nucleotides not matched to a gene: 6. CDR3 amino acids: CASREREVGNEQFF. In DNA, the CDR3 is TGTGCCAGCAGGGAGCGGGAGGTAGGCAATGAGCAGTTCTTC.

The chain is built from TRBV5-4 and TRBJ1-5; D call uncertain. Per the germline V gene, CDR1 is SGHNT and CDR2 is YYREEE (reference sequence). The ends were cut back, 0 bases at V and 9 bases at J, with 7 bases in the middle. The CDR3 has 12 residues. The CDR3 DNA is TGTGCCAGCAGCTTGGATGAGGGGCCCCAGCATTTT. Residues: CASSLDEGPQHF.

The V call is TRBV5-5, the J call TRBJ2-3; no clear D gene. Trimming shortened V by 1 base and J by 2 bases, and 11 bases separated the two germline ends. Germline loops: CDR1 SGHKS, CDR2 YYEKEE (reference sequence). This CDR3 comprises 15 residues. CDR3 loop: CASSLLGLYTDTQYF. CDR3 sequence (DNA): TGTGCCAGCAGCTTGCTAGGGCTTTACACAGATACGCAGTATTTT.

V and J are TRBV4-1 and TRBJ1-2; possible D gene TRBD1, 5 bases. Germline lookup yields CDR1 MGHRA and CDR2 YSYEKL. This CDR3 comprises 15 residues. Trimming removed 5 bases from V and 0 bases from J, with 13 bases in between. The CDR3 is CASSLARGANYGYTF. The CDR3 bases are TGCGCCAGCAGCTTGGCGAGGGGAGCTAACTATGGCTACACCTTC.

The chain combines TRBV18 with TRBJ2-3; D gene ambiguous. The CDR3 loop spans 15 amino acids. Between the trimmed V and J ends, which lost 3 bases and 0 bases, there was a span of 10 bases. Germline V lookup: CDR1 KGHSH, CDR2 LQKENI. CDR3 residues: CASSPLAASTDTQYF. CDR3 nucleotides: TGTGCCAGCTCACCCCTCGCAGCGAGCACAGATACGCAGTATTTT.